This T cell receptor beta chain was identified in a study of a mutant IDH1 vaccine in newly diagnosed glioma. Study background: The study started vaccination 4-6 weeks after radiotherapy alone, or with temozolomide cycles. Study results and limitations: Pseudoprogression seemed unrelated to changes in top peripheral T cell clonotypes.

As to this clone: Antigen specificity is unknown.

The germline CDR1 and CDR2 sequences are SGHNT and YYREEE (reference sequence). This CDR3 region has 14 residues. Losses at the gene ends were 8 bases for V and 6 bases for J; bases not matched to a gene: 8. Libraries were prepared by immunoSEQ multiplex PCR; TCRdb keeps only in-frame clonotypes and omits some of them. The repertoire holds 50,000 to 70,000 clones, with roughly 68% as singletons. The time point denotes: week 35, safety follow-up. Topical imiquimod was applied with each vaccine dose, which held 300 ug of mutant IDH1 20-mer peptide. The TCR comes from a man in his fifties or sixties with glioma. The sequences come from PBMCs, collected from a glioma patient whose treatment included an IDH1 peptide vaccine. J is TRBJ2-2 and V is TRBV5-4; 9 nucleotides match TRBD1. The CDR3 protein is CASTRTGEAGELFF. DNA of the CDR3: TGTGCCAGTACTCGGACAGGGGAAGCCGGGGAGCTGTTTTTT.